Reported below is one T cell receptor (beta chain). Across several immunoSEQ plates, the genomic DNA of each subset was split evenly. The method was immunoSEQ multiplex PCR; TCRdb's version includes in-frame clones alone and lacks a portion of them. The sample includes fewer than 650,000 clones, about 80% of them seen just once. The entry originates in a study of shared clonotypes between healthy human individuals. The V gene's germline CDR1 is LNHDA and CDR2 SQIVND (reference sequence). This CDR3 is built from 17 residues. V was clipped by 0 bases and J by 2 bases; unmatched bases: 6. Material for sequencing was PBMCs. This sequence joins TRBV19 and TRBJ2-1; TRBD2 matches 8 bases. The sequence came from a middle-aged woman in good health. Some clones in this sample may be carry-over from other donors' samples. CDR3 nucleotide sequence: TGTGCCAGTAGTATAGATCAAAGCGGGAGAACCTACAATGAGCAGTTCTTC. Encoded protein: CASSIDQSGRTYNEQFF.